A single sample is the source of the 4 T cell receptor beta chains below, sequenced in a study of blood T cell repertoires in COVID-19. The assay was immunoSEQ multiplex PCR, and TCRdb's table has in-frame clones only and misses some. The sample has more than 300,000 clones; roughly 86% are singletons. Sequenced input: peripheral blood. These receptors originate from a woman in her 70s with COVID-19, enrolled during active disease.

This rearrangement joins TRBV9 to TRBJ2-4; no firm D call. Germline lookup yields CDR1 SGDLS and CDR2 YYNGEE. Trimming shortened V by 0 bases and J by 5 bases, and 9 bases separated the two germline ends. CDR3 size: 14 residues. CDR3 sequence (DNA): TGTGCCAGCAGCGTAGGATTCCAGGAAAACATTCAGTACTTC. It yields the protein CASSVGFQENIQYF.

CDR3 sequence: CASSLGLAGGPSSYEQYF. CDR3 nucleotide sequence: TGCGCCAGCAGCTTGGGACTAGCGGGGGGACCGAGCTCCTACGAGCAGTACTTC. V gene TRBV5-1 combines with J gene TRBJ2-7; 13 bases match TRBD2. J lost 0 bases, V lost 0 bases, and 6 bases had no gene match. The CDR3 is 18 amino acids. Germline CDR1 and CDR2: SGHRS and YFSETQ.

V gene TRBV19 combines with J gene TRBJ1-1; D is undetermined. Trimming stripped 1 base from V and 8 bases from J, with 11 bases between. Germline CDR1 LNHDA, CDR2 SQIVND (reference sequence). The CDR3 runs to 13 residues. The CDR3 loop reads CASSIGYGEEAFF. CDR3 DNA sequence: TGTGCCAGTAGTATAGGATATGGGGAGGAAGCTTTCTTT.

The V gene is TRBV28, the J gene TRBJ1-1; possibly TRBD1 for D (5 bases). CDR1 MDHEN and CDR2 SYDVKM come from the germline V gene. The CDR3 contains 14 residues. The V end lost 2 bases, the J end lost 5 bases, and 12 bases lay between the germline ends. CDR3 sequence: CASSLPGPGTEAFF. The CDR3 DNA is TGTGCCAGCAGTTTACCTGGGCCAGGGACTGAAGCTTTCTTT.